This TCR beta chain is from a study of metastatic and nonmetastatic thyroid tumors (dated by TCRdb to about 2020). Background for the entire study: The researchers compared repertoires between peripheral blood samples and tumor or nodule tissue samples from patients with malignant or benign thyroid disease.

Points the paper makes about the study in general: TCR beta diversity was reported as significantly higher in malignant tumors than in benign nodules, in both blood and tumor samples.

The germline V gene (reference sequence) specifies SGHAT as CDR1 and FQDESV as CDR2. Trimmed from V: 8 bases; trimmed from J: 0 bases; junction bases lacking a gene match: 9. The CDR3 numbers 16 residues from cysteine through phenylalanine. This entry keeps only the CDR3 DNA: 48 bases, framed from base 1. None of the patients had been given any treatment before thyroid surgery. The study retrospectively analysed patient clinical samples collected from the early 2010s to the late 2010s using T-cell receptor beta sequencing. This clone was detected a few times. Its cognate antigen has yet to be identified. Base-call qualities are not available, and no considerably larger clone is one nucleotide away. Library preparation employed PCR. Sequenced on an Illumina HiSeq 4000. High-throughput sequencing was used to profile the TCR beta-chain CDR3 region of each patient. The authors' pipeline ran thus. CDR3 differences across clinicopathological groups were used to build a classifier for discriminating distant-metastatic papillary thyroid cancer patients. Repertoire diversity was assessed with the Shannon index, and tumor-blood repertoire similarity with the Morisita-Horn index. The public reads were quality trimmed at Q25 with fastp and then assembled into clones with MiXCR by TCRdb, keeping productive beta chains. The V and J calls were not made by the authors but by TCRdb's processing. The sample profile shows about 27,000 clones; 16% of them were found once. About 6.5% of the sample is taken by the ten largest.

This TCR was recovered from a male donor with papillary thyroid cancer or a benign thyroid nodule (not recorded which). Some clones in this sample may be carry-over from other donors' samples. The sequence joins TRBV11-1 to TRBJ2-1, and TRBD2 aligns with 8 junction nucleotides. Specimen: blood. DNA sequence: TGTGCCAGCCATTTGTTTAGCGGGAACTCCTACAATGAGCAGTTCTTC. The translation is CASHLFSGNSYNEQFF.